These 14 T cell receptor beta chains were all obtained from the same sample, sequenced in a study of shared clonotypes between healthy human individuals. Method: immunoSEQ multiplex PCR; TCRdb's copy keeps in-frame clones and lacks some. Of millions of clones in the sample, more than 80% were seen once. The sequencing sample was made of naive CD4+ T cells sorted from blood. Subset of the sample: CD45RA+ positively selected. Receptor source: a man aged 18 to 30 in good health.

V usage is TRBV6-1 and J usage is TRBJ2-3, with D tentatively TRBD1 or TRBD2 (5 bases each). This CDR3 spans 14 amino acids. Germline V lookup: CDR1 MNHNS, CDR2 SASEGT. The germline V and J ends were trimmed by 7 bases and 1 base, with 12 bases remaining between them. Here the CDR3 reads CASTRDPGTDTQYF. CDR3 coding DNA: TGTGCCAGCACCCGGGACCCAGGCACAGATACGCAGTATTTT.

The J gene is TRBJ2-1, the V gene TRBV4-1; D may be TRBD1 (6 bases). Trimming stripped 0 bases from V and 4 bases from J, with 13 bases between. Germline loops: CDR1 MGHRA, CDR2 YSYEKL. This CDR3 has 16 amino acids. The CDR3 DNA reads TGCGCCAGCAGCCAAGAGAGAACAGGGTCTTACAATGAGCAGTTCTTC. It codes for CASSQERTGSYNEQFF.

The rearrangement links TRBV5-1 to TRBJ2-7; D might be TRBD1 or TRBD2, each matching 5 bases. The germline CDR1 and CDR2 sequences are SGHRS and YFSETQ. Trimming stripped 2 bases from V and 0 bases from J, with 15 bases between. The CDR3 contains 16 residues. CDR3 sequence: CASSFGRGTVSYEQYF. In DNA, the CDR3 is TGCGCCAGCAGCTTTGGCCGAGGGACGGTCTCCTACGAGCAGTACTTC.

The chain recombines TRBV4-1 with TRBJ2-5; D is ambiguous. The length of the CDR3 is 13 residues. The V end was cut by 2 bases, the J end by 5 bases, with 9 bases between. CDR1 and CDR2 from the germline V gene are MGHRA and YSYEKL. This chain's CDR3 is CASSQLRGETQYF. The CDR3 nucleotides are TGCGCCAGCAGCCAACTTAGAGGTGAGACCCAGTACTTC.

CDR3 loop: CASGLADGGETQYF. As DNA, the CDR3 is TGTGCTAGTGGGCTTGCCGACGGGGGGGAGACCCAGTACTTC. The chain couples TRBV12-5 to TRBJ2-5; 7 nucleotides align to TRBD2. The trim removed 6 bases at V and 5 bases at J, leaving 9 bases unmatched. Germline V gene data show CDR1 as LGHNT and CDR2 as FRNRAP. CDR3 length: 14 amino acids.

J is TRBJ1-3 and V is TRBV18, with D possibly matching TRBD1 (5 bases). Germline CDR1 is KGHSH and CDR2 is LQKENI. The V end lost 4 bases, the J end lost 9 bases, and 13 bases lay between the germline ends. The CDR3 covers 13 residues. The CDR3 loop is CASSQPGSATIYF. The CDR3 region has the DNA TGTGCCAGCTCACAACCAGGGTCAGCCACCATATATTTT.

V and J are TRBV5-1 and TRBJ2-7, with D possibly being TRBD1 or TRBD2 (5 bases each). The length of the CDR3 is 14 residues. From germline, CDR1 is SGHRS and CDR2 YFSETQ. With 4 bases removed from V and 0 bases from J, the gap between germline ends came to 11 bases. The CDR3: CASSGEGFSYEQYF. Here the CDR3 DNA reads TGCGCCAGCAGCGGCGAGGGGTTCTCCTACGAGCAGTACTTC.

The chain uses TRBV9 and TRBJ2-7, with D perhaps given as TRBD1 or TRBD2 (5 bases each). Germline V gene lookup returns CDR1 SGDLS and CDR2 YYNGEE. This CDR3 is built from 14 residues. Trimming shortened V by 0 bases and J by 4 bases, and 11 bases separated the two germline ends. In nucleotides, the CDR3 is TGTGCCAGCAGCGTAGCTACGGGGCAGTACGAGCAGTACTTC. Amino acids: CASSVATGQYEQYF.

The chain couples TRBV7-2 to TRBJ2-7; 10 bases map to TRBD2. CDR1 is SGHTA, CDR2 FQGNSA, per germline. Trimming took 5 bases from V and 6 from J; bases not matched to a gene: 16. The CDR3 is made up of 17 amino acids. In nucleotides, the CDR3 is TGTGCCAGCAGCCGCATGTCTAGCGGGAGAGGGTTGGGCGAGCAGTACTTC. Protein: CASSRMSSGRGLGEQYF.

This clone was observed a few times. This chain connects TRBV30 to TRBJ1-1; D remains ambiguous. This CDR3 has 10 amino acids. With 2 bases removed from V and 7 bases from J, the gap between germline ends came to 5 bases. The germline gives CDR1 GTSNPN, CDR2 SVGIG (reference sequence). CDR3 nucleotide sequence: TGTGCCTGGAGTAGGCTTGAAGCTTTCTTT. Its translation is CAWSRLEAFF. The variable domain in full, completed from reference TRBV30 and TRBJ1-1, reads SQTIHQWPATLVQPVGSPLSLECTVEGTSNPNLYWYRQAAGRGLQLLFYSVGIGQISSEVPQNLSASRPQDRQFILSSKKLLLSDSGFYLCAWSRLEAFFGQGTRLTVV.

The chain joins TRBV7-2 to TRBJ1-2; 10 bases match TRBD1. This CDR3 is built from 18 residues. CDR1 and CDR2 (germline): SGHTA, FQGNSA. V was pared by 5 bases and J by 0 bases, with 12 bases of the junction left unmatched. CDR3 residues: CASSRGGTGEPANYGYTF. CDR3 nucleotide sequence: TGTGCCAGCAGCAGGGGCGGGACAGGGGAACCAGCTAACTATGGCTACACCTTC.

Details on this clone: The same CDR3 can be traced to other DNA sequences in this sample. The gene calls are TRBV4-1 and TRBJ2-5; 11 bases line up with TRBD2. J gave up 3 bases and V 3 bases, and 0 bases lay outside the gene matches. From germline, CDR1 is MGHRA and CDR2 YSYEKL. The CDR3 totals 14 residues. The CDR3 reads CASSQGLAEETQYF. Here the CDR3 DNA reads TGCGCCAGCAGCCAGGGACTAGCGGAAGAGACCCAGTACTTC.

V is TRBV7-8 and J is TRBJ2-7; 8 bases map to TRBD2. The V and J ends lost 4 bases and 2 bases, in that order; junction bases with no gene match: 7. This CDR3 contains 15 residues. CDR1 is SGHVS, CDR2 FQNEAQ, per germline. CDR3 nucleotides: TGTGCCAGCAGCTCGCGGGCGGGGGGACCCTACGAGCAGTACTTC. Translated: CASSSRAGGPYEQYF.

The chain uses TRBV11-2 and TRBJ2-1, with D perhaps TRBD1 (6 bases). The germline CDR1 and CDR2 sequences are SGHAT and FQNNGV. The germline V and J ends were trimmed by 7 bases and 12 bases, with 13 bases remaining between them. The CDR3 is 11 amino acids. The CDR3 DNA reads TGTGCCAGCAAACAGGGTATTACGCAGTTCTTC. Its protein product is CASKQGITQFF.